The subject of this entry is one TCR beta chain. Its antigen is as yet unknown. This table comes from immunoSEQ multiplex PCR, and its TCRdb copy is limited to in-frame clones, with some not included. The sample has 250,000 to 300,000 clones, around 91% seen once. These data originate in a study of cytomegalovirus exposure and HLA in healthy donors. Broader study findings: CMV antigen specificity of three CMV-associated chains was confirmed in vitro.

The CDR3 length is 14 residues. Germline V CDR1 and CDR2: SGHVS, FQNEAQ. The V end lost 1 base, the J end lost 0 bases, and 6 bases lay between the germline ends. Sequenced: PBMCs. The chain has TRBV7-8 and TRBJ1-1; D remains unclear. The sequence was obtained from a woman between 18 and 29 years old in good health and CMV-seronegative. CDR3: CASSLGGVNTEAFF. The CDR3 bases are TGTGCCAGCAGCTTAGGGGGAGTGAACACTGAAGCTTTCTTT.